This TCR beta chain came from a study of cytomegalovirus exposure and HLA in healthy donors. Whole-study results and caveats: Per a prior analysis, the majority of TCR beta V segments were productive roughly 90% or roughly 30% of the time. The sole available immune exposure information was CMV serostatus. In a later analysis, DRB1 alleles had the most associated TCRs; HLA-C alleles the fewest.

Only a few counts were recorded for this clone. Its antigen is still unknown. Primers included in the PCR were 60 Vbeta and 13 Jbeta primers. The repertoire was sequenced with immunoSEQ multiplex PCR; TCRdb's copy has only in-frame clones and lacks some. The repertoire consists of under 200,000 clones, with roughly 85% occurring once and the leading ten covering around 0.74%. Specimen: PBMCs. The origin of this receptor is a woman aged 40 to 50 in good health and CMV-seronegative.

As DNA, the CDR3 is TGCGCCAGCAGCCAAGAAGCCAGGAACACAGATACGCAGTATTTT. Its protein is CASSQEARNTDTQYF. This chain joins TRBV4-3 and TRBJ2-3, with D unresolved. This CDR3 comprises 15 residues. Trimming took off 0 bases at V and 2 bases at J, with 9 bases between the two ends. The germline V gene encodes CDR1 LGHNA and CDR2 YSLEER.